Listed here are 32 T cell receptor beta chains from one sample, sequenced in a study of blood T cell repertoires in COVID-19. Sequencing was performed with immunoSEQ multiplex PCR; in TCRdb, only in-frame clones are kept and a portion is missing. Among around 200,000 clones, 88% were seen once, and the ten largest hold under 0.9%. Sequencing was performed on peripheral blood. These receptors came from a man in his forties with acute or convalescent COVID-19.

The chain couples TRBV7-9 to TRBJ1-2; D is unclear. The CDR3 extends over 12 amino acids. CDR1 is SEHNR and CDR2 is FQNEAQ in the germline V gene (reference sequence). V gave up 1 base and J gave up 7 bases, with 7 bases separating them. This CDR3 reads CASSLGPVGYTF. DNA for the CDR3: TGTGCCAGCAGCTTAGGTCCGGTTGGCTACACCTTC.

This chain joins TRBV18 and TRBJ2-1, with 9 bases that match TRBD1. CDR1 is KGHSH and CDR2 is LQKENI in the germline V gene. The CDR3 totals 16 residues. J lost 4 bases, V lost 2 bases, and 6 bases had no gene match. This chain's CDR3 is CASSPFKGQGYNEQFF. DNA of the CDR3: TGTGCCAGCTCACCATTTAAGGGACAGGGTTACAATGAGCAGTTCTTC.

The gene calls are TRBV5-1 and TRBJ2-2; 10 nucleotides line up with TRBD1. V lost 1 base, J lost 9 bases, and 9 bases stayed unmatched. CDR1 and CDR2 from the germline V gene are SGHRS and YFSETQ. This CDR3 contains 16 residues. CDR3 protein: CASSLTPGQGDRELFF. The CDR3 bases are TGCGCCAGCAGCTTGACCCCCGGACAGGGGGACCGGGAGCTGTTTTTT.

V gene TRBV30 combines with J gene TRBJ1-4, with D perhaps matching TRBD1 (6 bases). V was clipped by 2 bases and J by 5 bases, with 12 bases between them. In germline, CDR1 is GTSNPN, CDR2 SVGIG (reference sequence). This CDR3 spans 14 amino acids. The CDR3 region has the DNA TGTGCCTGGAGTTTAGGGGGAAGAAATGAAAAACTGTTTTTT. Protein: CAWSLGGRNEKLFF.

The V gene is TRBV7-9, the J gene TRBJ1-3; perhaps TRBD1 as D (6 bases). Trimming removed 5 bases at V and 2 bases at J, with 10 bases between. This CDR3 spans 14 amino acids. Germline-derived CDR1 and CDR2 are SEHNR and FQNEAQ (reference sequence). CDR3 protein: CASSVGQTGNTIYF. CDR3 bases: TGTGCCAGCAGCGTGGGACAAACTGGAAACACCATATATTTT.

J is TRBJ2-7 and V is TRBV28; D remains unclear. V dropped 5 bases and J dropped 0 bases, with 14 bases sitting between them. The germline CDR1 and CDR2 sequences are MDHEN and SYDVKM. The CDR3 consists of 15 residues. CDR3 sequence (DNA): TGTGCCAGCAGTACATCCCCTCCCAGCTCCTACGAGCAGTACTTC. It yields the protein CASSTSPPSSYEQYF.

The chain employs TRBV2 and TRBJ1-5, with TRBD1 matching over 7 bases. This CDR3 has 16 residues. Germline V lookup: CDR1 SNHLY, CDR2 FYNNEI. The V and J ends lost 7 bases and 0 bases, in that order; junction bases with no gene match: 9. CDR3 region: CASTPGTVYSNQPQHF. The CDR3 DNA reads as TGTGCCAGCACTCCCGGGACAGTATATAGCAATCAGCCCCAGCATTTT.

The chain employs TRBV6-5 and TRBJ1-1, with D perhaps matching TRBD1 (5 bases). This CDR3 is built from 16 residues. V lost 4 bases and J lost 1, with 16 bases in between. CDR1 is MNHEY, CDR2 SVGAGI, per germline. CDR3 region: CASSSYTLGGNTEAFF. CDR3 DNA sequence: TGTGCCAGCAGTTCCTACACTCTGGGGGGGAACACTGAAGCTTTCTTT.

This chain links TRBV6-5 with TRBJ1-1; D might be TRBD1 (6 bases). With 6 bases removed from V and 1 base from J, the gap between germline ends came to 15 bases. The CDR3 sequence is 15 residues long. Germline V gene sequence: CDR1 MNHEY, CDR2 SVGAGI. Here the CDR3 reads CASSPSRGRNTEAFF. The CDR3 region has the DNA TGTGCCAGCAGCCCCAGCAGGGGCCGGAACACTGAAGCTTTCTTT.

V is TRBV27 and J is TRBJ1-1, with D maybe TRBD1 (5 bases). Germline V gene lookup returns CDR1 MNHEY and CDR2 SMNVEV (reference sequence). V shed 3 bases and J shed 3 bases, with 8 bases lying between them. The CDR3 contains 13 residues. The CDR3 here is CASSFGGDTEAFF. The CDR3 coding sequence is TGTGCCAGCAGTTTCGGGGGAGACACTGAAGCTTTCTTT.

The chain couples TRBV29-1 to TRBJ1-6; 10 bases align to TRBD1. Germline-derived CDR1 and CDR2 are SQVTM and ANQGSEA. V was clipped by 6 bases and J by 8 bases; unmatched bases: 10. This CDR3 region has 15 residues. The CDR3 DNA is TGCAGCGTACAGACAGGGGGCGCAACGGATTCACCCCTCCACTTT. Translating gives CSVQTGGATDSPLHF. Supplemented by reference TRBV29-1 and TRBJ1-6, the full variable domain reads SAVISQKPSRDICQRGTSLTIQCQVDSQVTMMFWYRQQPGQSLTLIATANQGSEATYESGFVIDKFPISRPNLTFSTLTVSNMSPEDSSIYLCSVQTGGATDSPLHFGNGTRLTVT.

The chain is built from TRBV6-5 and TRBJ2-3; D perhaps matches TRBD2 (5 bases). The ends were cut back, 2 bases at V and 2 bases at J, with 8 bases in the middle. Germline V gene data show CDR1 as MNHEY and CDR2 as SVGAGI. This CDR3 is built from 14 residues. This chain's CDR3 is CASSYLADTDTQYF. The CDR3 region has the DNA TGTGCCAGCAGTTACCTAGCAGACACAGATACGCAGTATTTT.

The chain has TRBV30 and TRBJ1-6, with a tentative D call TRBD1 (6 bases). V lost 5 bases and J lost 8, with 10 bases in between. The CDR3 length is 12 residues. Germline lookup yields CDR1 GTSNPN and CDR2 SVGIG (reference sequence). The CDR3 here is CAWCRGDSPLHF. Written as DNA, the CDR3 is TGTGCCTGGTGCAGGGGAGATTCACCCCTCCACTTT.

This clone was detected only once. The chain is built from TRBV19 and TRBJ2-5; 11 bases fit TRBD2. This CDR3 comprises 16 residues. J gave up 1 base and V 9 bases, and 10 bases lay outside the gene matches. CDR1 is LNHDA and CDR2 is SQIVND in the germline V gene (reference sequence). DNA for the CDR3: TGTGCCAGCCCCCCTCAGGGACTAGCGGTCCAAGAGACCCAGTACTTC. Protein: CASPPQGLAVQETQYF.

This chain uses TRBV24-1 with TRBJ2-5; TRBD1 matches 10 bases. The CDR3 is made up of 13 amino acids. V shed 5 bases, J shed 4 bases, and the junction held 0 bases outside the gene matches. The V gene's germline CDR1 is KGHDR and CDR2 SFDVKD. The CDR3 DNA sequence: TGTGCCACCAGTGGGGACAGGGGAGAGACCCAGTACTTC. Its protein is CATSGDRGETQYF.

The J gene is TRBJ1-2, the V gene TRBV6-2 or TRBV6-3; D gene uncertain. From germline, CDR1 is MNHEY and CDR2 SVGEGT. The V and J ends lost 2 bases and 4 bases respectively, with 5 bases between them. CDR3 length: 12 residues. The CDR3 nucleotides read TGTGCCAGCAGTTACCAGTTCTATGGCTACACCTTC. Translating gives CASSYQFYGYTF.

This chain connects TRBV24-1 to TRBJ2-3, with TRBD2 as a possible D gene (6 bases). The CDR3 loop spans 12 amino acids. V was trimmed by 9 bases and J by 4 bases, leaving 10 bases between them. Looked up from germline, CDR1 is KGHDR and CDR2 is SFDVKD. CDR3 bases: TGTGCCACCGGGACTGGGGCAGATACGCAGTATTTT. Its translation: CATGTGADTQYF.

This clone was observed once. V usage is TRBV10-3 and J usage is TRBJ1-2; 12 positions agree with TRBD1. The CDR3 is made up of 15 amino acids. Germline V lookup: CDR1 ENHRY, CDR2 SYGVKD. With V trimmed by 2 bases and J by 7 bases, 5 bases remained unmatched. The CDR3 region has the DNA TGTGCCATCAGTGAGCGGGACAGGGGGCTGGGTGGCTACACCTTC. Translated, it gives CAISERDRGLGGYTF.

The chain uses TRBV11-3 and TRBJ1-1, with TRBD1 matching over 7 bases. The CDR3 loop spans 14 amino acids. Germline V gene lookup returns CDR1 SGHNT and CDR2 YENEEA. The trim removed 2 bases at V and 6 bases at J, leaving 6 bases unmatched. The CDR3, as DNA: TGTGCCAGCAGCTTAACAGGGGATGTCCCTGAAGCTTTCTTT. It codes for CASSLTGDVPEAFF.

This clone turned up a few times. This chain joins TRBV4-2 and TRBJ1-1; unclear D gene. This CDR3 contains 15 residues. CDR1 and CDR2 from the germline V gene are LGHNA and YNFKEQ. Deletions cut 1 base from V and 0 bases from J, with 9 bases between. The CDR3 bases are TGTGCCAGCAGCCAAGTACGGGTAATGAACACTGAAGCTTTCTTT. This sequence encodes CASSQVRVMNTEAFF.

The J gene is TRBJ1-4, the V gene TRBV5-5; D is unclear. V shed 2 bases and J shed 8 bases, with 7 bases lying between them. This CDR3 has 12 amino acids. CDR1 and CDR2 (germline): SGHKS, YYEKEE (reference sequence). CDR3 loop: CASSFDGEKLFF. The CDR3 DNA is TGTGCCAGCAGCTTCGACGGGGAAAAACTGTTTTTT.

J is TRBJ2-5 and V is TRBV2; 8 nucleotides agree with TRBD1. Germline V CDR1 and CDR2: SNHLY, FYNNEI. Losses at the gene ends were 6 bases for V and 11 bases for J; bases not matched to a gene: 8. CDR3 length equals 12 residues. DNA for the CDR3: TGTGCCAGCAGCCCGCAGGGGGACAGGCAGTACTTC. Translating it yields CASSPQGDRQYF.

The rearrangement joins TRBV11-1 to TRBJ2-5; 7 bases map to TRBD2. Trimming removed 5 bases from V and 2 bases from J; junction bases left unmatched: 11. This CDR3 region has 16 residues. Looked up from germline, CDR1 is SGHAT and CDR2 is FQDESV (reference sequence). In DNA, the CDR3 is TGTGCCAGCAGCCGAGGCGGGGGATGGGGTCAAGAGACCCAGTACTTC. This sequence encodes CASSRGGGWGQETQYF.

This sequence joins TRBV30 and TRBJ1-1; 9 nucleotides line up with TRBD1. The CDR3 extends over 16 amino acids. Germline CDR1 GTSNPN, CDR2 SVGIG (reference sequence). J gave up 0 bases and V 2 bases, and 7 bases lay outside the gene matches. This chain's CDR3 is CAWSTGTGNLNTEAFF. The CDR3 DNA sequence: TGTGCCTGGAGTACCGGGACAGGGAACCTGAACACTGAAGCTTTCTTT.

V is TRBV7-6 and J is TRBJ2-2, with D possibly TRBD2 on 6 matching bases. CDR1 is SGHVS, CDR2 FNYEAQ, per germline. CDR3 length: 15 residues. Trimming left V 1 base short and J 3 bases short, with 9 bases between. The CDR3 coding sequence is TGTGCCAGCAGCTTAGGGACTACCTACACCGGGGAGCTGTTTTTT. Translating gives CASSLGTTYTGELFF.

As regards this clone: At one boundary the junction diverges from the germline segment, which might be a read error. This chain uses TRBV19 with TRBJ2-5; D gene unclear. This CDR3 is built from 12 residues. Germline loops: CDR1 LNHDA, CDR2 SQIVND (reference sequence). The CDR3 region has the DNA TGTGCCAGTGACGGCGGCCAAGGGACCCAGTACTTC. Its translation is CASDGGQGTQYF.

The chain recombines TRBV6-2 or TRBV6-3 with TRBJ2-5; a possible D gene is TRBD2 (6 bases). The CDR3 totals 14 residues. Germline-derived CDR1 and CDR2 are MNHEY and SVGEGT. V lost 6 bases, J lost 5 bases, and 16 bases lay in between. The CDR3 region is CASSLPRLGETQYF. The DNA of the CDR3 is TGTGCCAGCAGCCTCCCCCGACTAGGGGAGACCCAGTACTTC.

The chain links TRBV27 to TRBJ2-7, with D unclear. Germline CDR1 MNHEY, CDR2 SMNVEV (reference sequence). The CDR3 is made up of 14 amino acids. The V gene lost 2 bases and the J gene lost 3 bases, with 11 bases spanning the gap. The CDR3 loop reads CASSLTRLNYEQYF. As DNA, the CDR3 is TGTGCCAGCAGTTTAACCAGGCTGAACTACGAGCAGTACTTC.

Here the CDR3 DNA reads TGCGCCAGCAGCTCCCAAGCGGGGGCCCCCGATACGCAGTATTTT. This translates into CASSSQAGAPDTQYF. The chain joins TRBV5-1 to TRBJ2-3, with 8 bases identical to TRBD2. CDR3 length: 15 residues. Germline V CDR1 and CDR2: SGHRS, YFSETQ. Trimming removed 3 bases from V and 6 bases from J; junction bases left unmatched: 9.

This chain uses TRBV27 with TRBJ2-4; 7 bases map to TRBD2. The CDR3 extends over 14 amino acids. Losses at the gene ends were 6 bases for V and 0 bases for J; bases not matched to a gene: 2. The germline V gene encodes CDR1 MNHEY and CDR2 SMNVEV (reference sequence). This chain's CDR3 is CASRSGGAKNIQYF. CDR3 DNA: TGTGCCAGCAGGTCGGGAGGAGCCAAAAACATTCAGTACTTC.

A few counts support this clone. The CDR3: CASSTLGNEQFF. Here the CDR3 DNA reads TGTGCCAGCAGTACCCTAGGCAATGAGCAGTTCTTC. This chain links TRBV27 with TRBJ2-1; D not certain. The V end lost 5 bases, the J end lost 6 bases, and 8 bases lay between the germline ends. CDR1 is MNHEY, CDR2 SMNVEV, per germline (reference sequence). The CDR3 has 12 residues.

The V gene is TRBV7-2, the J gene TRBJ2-3; TRBD2 aligns across 16 bases. With V trimmed by 5 bases and J by 2 bases, 10 bases remained unmatched. The CDR3 consists of 19 residues. The V gene's germline CDR1 is SGHTA and CDR2 FQGNSA. CDR3 nucleotide sequence: TGTGCCAGCAGCCTCTCCCGGGGACTAGCGGGAGGGATCACAGATACGCAGTATTTT. This codes for CASSLSRGLAGGITDTQYF.